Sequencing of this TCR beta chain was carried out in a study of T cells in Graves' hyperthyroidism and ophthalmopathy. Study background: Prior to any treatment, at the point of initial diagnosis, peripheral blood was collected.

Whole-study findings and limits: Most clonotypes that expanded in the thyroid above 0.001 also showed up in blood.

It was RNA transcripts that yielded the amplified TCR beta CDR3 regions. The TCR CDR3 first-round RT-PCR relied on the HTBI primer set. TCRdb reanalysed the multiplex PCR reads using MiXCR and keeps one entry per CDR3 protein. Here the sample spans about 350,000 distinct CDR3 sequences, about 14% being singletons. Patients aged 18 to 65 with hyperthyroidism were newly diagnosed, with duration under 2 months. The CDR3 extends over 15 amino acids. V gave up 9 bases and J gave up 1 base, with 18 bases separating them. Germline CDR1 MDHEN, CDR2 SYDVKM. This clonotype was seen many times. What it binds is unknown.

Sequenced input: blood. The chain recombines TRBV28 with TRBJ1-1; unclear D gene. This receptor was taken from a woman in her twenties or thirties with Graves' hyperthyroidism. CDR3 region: CARAPGGVGNTEAFF. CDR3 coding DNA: TGTGCCAGGGCCCCGGGTGGGGTGGGGAACACTGAAGCTTTCTTT.